Listed here are 11 T cell receptor beta chains from one sample, sequenced in a study of blood T cell repertoires in COVID-19. Assay: immunoSEQ multiplex PCR; the TCRdb copy retains only in-frame clones and omits some. This table holds roughly 100,000 clones, 87% found once. Sequencing was done on a sample of peripheral blood. The receptors shown here come from a man aged 50 to 59 with active COVID-19.

This chain joins TRBV11-2 and TRBJ1-3; 9 nucleotides line up with TRBD1. This CDR3 is built from 15 residues. V dropped 7 bases and J dropped 2; count of bases not matched to a gene: 6. The germline CDR1 and CDR2 sequences are SGHAT and FQNNGV. This CDR3 reads CASTFGTGPGNTIYF. As DNA, the CDR3 is TGTGCCAGCACCTTCGGGACAGGGCCTGGAAACACCATATATTTT. Full variable domain (missing parts from reference TRBV11-2 and TRBJ1-3): EAGVAQSPRYKIIEKRQSVAFWCNPISGHATLYWYQQILGQGPKLLIQFQNNGVVDDSQLPKDRFSAERLKGVDSTLKIQPAKLEDSAVYLCASTFGTGPGNTIYFGEGSWLTVV.

CDR3 protein: CASSERGANSPLHF. CDR3 DNA sequence: TGTGCCAGCAGTGAACGGGGAGCCAATTCACCCCTCCACTTT. This chain links TRBV2 with TRBJ1-6; D unclear. CDR3 length equals 14 residues. Deletions cut 2 bases from V and 7 bases from J, with 9 bases between. In germline, CDR1 is SNHLY, CDR2 FYNNEI.

The chain joins TRBV7-2 to TRBJ1-1; D gene ambiguous. There are 14 residues in the CDR3. The ends were cut back, 2 bases at V and 4 bases at J, with 11 bases in the middle. Germline V CDR1 and CDR2: SGHTA, FQGNSA. The DNA for the CDR3 is TGTGCCAGCAGCTTACGGCGGAAAACCACTGAAGCTTTCTTT. This gives the protein CASSLRRKTTEAFF. Drawing the rest from reference TRBV7-2 and TRBJ1-1, the complete variable domain is GAGVSQSPSNKVTEKGKDVELRCDPISGHTALYWYRQSLGQGLEFLIYFQGNSAPDKSGLPSDRFSAERTGGSVSTLTIQRTQQEDSAVYLCASSLRRKTTEAFFGQGTRLTVV.

The CDR3 sequence is CASTLAGGGETQYF. The CDR3 DNA reads TGTGCCAGCACCTTAGCGGGGGGCGGGGAGACCCAGTACTTC. The rearrangement uses TRBV6-5 and TRBJ2-5, with 10 nucleotides matching TRBD2. The CDR3 is 14 residues long. CDR1 and CDR2 from the germline V gene are MNHEY and SVGAGI. J was trimmed by 5 bases and V by 7 bases; bases with no gene match: 7.

The genes are TRBV5-1 and TRBJ1-6, with a weak D call TRBD1 (6 bases). Germline V gene lookup returns CDR1 SGHRS and CDR2 YFSETQ. V lost 4 bases, J lost 8 bases, and 19 bases lay in between. The CDR3 extends over 16 amino acids. CDR3 sequence reads: CASSPDPTGWDSPLHF. The CDR3 nucleotides read TGCGCCAGCAGCCCGGACCCCACAGGGTGGGATTCACCCCTCCACTTT.

This chain uses TRBV10-2 with TRBJ2-7; 11 bases line up with TRBD1. Germline CDR1 is WSHSY and CDR2 is SAAADI. The V gene end was trimmed by 2 bases and the J gene end by 0 bases; junction bases not matched to a gene: 12. The length of the CDR3 is 19 residues. CDR3 sequence: CASSEPRDRGTQYSYEQYF. CDR3 sequence (DNA): TGCGCCAGCAGTGAGCCGAGGGACAGGGGGACCCAATACTCCTACGAGCAGTACTTC.

The rearrangement uses TRBV6-6 and TRBJ1-6, with 8 bases fitting TRBD1. The CDR3 is 16 residues long. Germline loops: CDR1 MNHNY, CDR2 SVGAGI (reference sequence). V was pared by 7 bases and J by 14 bases, with 19 bases of the junction left unmatched. The CDR3 region is CASILGFGQGVGALHF. In nucleotides, the CDR3 is TGTGCCAGCATCCTTGGGTTCGGACAGGGAGTAGGGGCCCTCCACTTT.

This rearrangement joins TRBV7-9 to TRBJ2-1; no clear D gene. CDR3 size: 11 residues. Germline CDR1 reads SEHNR; CDR2 reads FQNEAQ (reference sequence). V was trimmed by 4 bases and J by 8 bases, leaving 6 bases between them. In nucleotides, the CDR3 is TGTGCCAGCAGCTCCGGTCATGAGCAGTTCTTC. It codes for CASSSGHEQFF.

The chain joins TRBV2 to TRBJ2-7, with D tentatively TRBD1 (5 bases). The CDR3 is 14 residues long. The germline V gene encodes CDR1 SNHLY and CDR2 FYNNEI. V gave up 6 bases and J gave up 5 bases, with 17 bases separating them. In nucleotides, the CDR3 is TGTGCCAGCAGGTCGAGCTCAGGGATAAACGAGCAGTACTTC. It specifies CASRSSSGINEQYF.

The J gene is TRBJ2-7, the V gene TRBV25-1; no definite D call. V gave up 3 bases and J gave up 7 bases, with 10 bases separating them. The germline V gene has CDR1 MGHDK and CDR2 SYGVNS. This CDR3 spans 12 amino acids. DNA for the CDR3: TGTGCCAGCAGTGATATCCCTCGGGAGCAGTACTTC. The encoded protein is CASSDIPREQYF.

The chain joins TRBV3-1 (or the pseudogene TRBV3-2) to TRBJ2-3, with a weak D call TRBD2 (6 bases). This CDR3 has 15 amino acids. The V end was cut by 2 bases, the J end by 1 base, with 10 bases between. Germline assignment: CDR1 LGHDT and CDR2 YNNKEL (reference sequence). The CDR3 DNA follows: TGTGCCAGCAGCCAATCGGAGGGGCGCACAGATACGCAGTATTTT. Amino acids: CASSQSEGRTDTQYF.